Detailed here is one T cell receptor beta chain. Antigen specificity is unknown. These data belong to a study of cytomegalovirus exposure and HLA in healthy donors. Study-wide results and caveats: Diagnosis of cytomegalovirus status made by the classifier reportedly showed high specificity and sensitivity. Rare TCR sequences predominated, though certain public TCRs were found in many donors.

Trimming removed 4 bases from V and 5 bases from J; junction bases left unmatched: 7. Germline CDR1 is SGHAT and CDR2 is FQNNGV. The CDR3 spans 14 residues. The PCR ran on 60 Vbeta and 13 Jbeta primers. As processed by the authors: A later analysis tallied approximately 80 million unique TCR beta chains, some 12 million of them shared. Sequencing used immunoSEQ multiplex PCR; TCRdb keeps in-frame clones, though not all of them. V, J and clone size reflect that table, while D and trimming were determined from the DNA. Counted here are around 130,000 clones, approximately 72% occurring once; the ten biggest clones make up over 5%.

The material sequenced was PBMCs. V and J are TRBV11-2 and TRBJ1-2; 7 bases match TRBD1. This sequence originates from a woman in her sixties or seventies in good health and CMV-seronegative. CDR3 DNA: TGTGCCAGCAGCTCTGCCAGGGGGATGTATGGCTACACCTTC. Translating it yields CASSSARGMYGYTF.